This is a list of T cell receptor beta chains from one sample in a study of cytomegalovirus exposure and HLA in healthy donors. Sequencing was performed with immunoSEQ multiplex PCR; in TCRdb, only in-frame clones are kept and a portion is missing. The sample shows about 140,000 clones, 70% to 80% of them seen only once. The sequencing input was PBMCs. The source is a female donor in good health and CMV-seronegative. Both conserved end residues are part of each CDR3. A D gene is named only where the DNA matches it firmly. A row's size may be missing; if present it is once, few, many or a size class.

>.|TRBV27|.|TRBJ1-6
TGTGCCAGCACCAACGGGGGGGCGCGTTCACCCCTCCACTTT
CASTNGGARSPLHF
>TRBD1|TRBV19|.|TRBJ1-6
TGTGCCAGTAGTATAGGGACAGGACAGTCACCCCTCCACTTT
CASSIGTGQSPLHF
>TRBD1|TRBV5-4|few|TRBJ2-7
TGTGCCAGCAGCCGCCCCGGGACAGCATCCTACGAGCAGTACTTC
CASSRPGTASYEQYF
>.|TRBV4-1|few|TRBJ2-1
TGCGCCAGCAGCCAAGATAGTAATCAGGGCTCCTACAATGAGCAGTTCTTC
CASSQDSNQGSYNEQFF
>TRBD1|TRBV30|.|TRBJ2-1
TGTGCCTGGAGTACCCTTACCGGGACAGAGAGCCTCAATGAGCAGTTCTTC
CAWSTLTGTESLNEQFF
>TRBD1|TRBV30|.|TRBJ2-6
TGTGCCTGGAGTATGGACAGGGTCTCTGGGGCCAACGTCCTGACTTTC
CAWSMDRVSGANVLTF
>.|TRBV7-9|.|TRBJ1-2
TGTGCCAGCAGCCCGACAGGAGTAGCTAACTATGGCTACACCTTC
CASSPTGVANYGYTF
>.|TRBV11-2|.|TRBJ1-2
TGTGCCAGCAGCTTACAGGGTAATGGCTACACCTTC
CASSLQGNGYTF
>TRBD1|TRBV12-5|.|TRBJ2-1
TGTGCTAGTGGGGCCGGGACAGCGAACAATGAGCAGTTCTTC
CASGAGTANNEQFF
>.|TRBV9|.|TRBJ2-2
TGTGCCAGCAGCAGGGACACCGCGAACACCGGGGAGCTGTTTTTT
CASSRDTANTGELFF
>.|TRBV6-1|once|TRBJ1-2
TGTGCCAGCAGTGAAGCGAGGCGACGCGCTGGCTACACCTTC
CASSEARRRAGYTF
>TRBD1|TRBV15|once|TRBJ1-1
TGTGCCACCAGCAGAGTGACAGGGGTCTTGAACACTGAAGCTTTCTTT
CATSRVTGVLNTEAFF
>TRBD2|TRBV5-6|.|TRBJ2-7
TGTGCCAGCAGCTTGGTCGGGAGGTACGAGCAGTACTTC
CASSLVGRYEQYF
>TRBD2|TRBV4-3|.|TRBJ2-2
TGCGCCAGCAGCCAAGAGCCTAGCGGGAGTGGGGAGCTGTTTTTT
CASSQEPSGSGELFF
>TRBD1|TRBV12-5|.|TRBJ1-2
TGTGCTAGTGGTCTACGGGACAGGGGTTTTGGCTACACCTTC
CASGLRDRGFGYTF
>.|TRBV29-1|.|TRBJ2-2
TGCAGCGTCAACAACAGGGCCGGGGAGCTGTTTTTT
CSVNNRAGELFF
>.|TRBV27|.|TRBJ2-7
TGTGCCAGCAGTTTCAGGCAGGAAAATTACGAGCAGTACTTC
CASSFRQENYEQYF